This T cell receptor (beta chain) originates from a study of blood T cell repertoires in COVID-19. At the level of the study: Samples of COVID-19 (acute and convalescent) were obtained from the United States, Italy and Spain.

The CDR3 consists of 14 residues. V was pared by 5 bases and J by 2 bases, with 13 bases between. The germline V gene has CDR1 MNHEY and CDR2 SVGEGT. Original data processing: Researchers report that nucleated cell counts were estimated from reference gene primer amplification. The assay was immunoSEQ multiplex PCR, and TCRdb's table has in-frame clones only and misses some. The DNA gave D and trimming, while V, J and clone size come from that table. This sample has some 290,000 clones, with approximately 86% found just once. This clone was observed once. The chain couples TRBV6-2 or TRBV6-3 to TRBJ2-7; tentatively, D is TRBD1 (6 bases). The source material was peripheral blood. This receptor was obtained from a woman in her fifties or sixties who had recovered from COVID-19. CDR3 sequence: CASSLDRPPYEQYF. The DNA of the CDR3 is TGTGCCAGCAGTCTGGACAGACCGCCCTACGAGCAGTACTTC.